A single sample gave rise to the 2 T cell receptor beta chains below, sequenced in a study of vaccination effects on CD4 cells after COVID-19. Assay used: immunoSEQ multiplex PCR; TCRdb lists only in-frame clones, some missing. This table has over 60,000 clones, around 77% appearing once. Sequencing in the ViraFEST assay came after antigen-specific CD4+ T cells had been expanded with viral peptide pools, which were used to stimulate PBMC. It was after more than 8 days of culture that CD4+ T cells were isolated. Vaccinated recipients, who were negative for nucleocapsid antibodies, had no history of SARS-CoV-2 infection. No antigen has been identified for these receptors. Sample: CD4+ T cells from PBMCs cultured with HCoV-NL63 spike peptides, taken before COVID-19 vaccination. The receptors shown here come from a human donor who received a COVID-19 vaccine.

This clone was counted between two and nine times. This chain joins TRBV5-6 and TRBJ2-2; tentatively, D is TRBD2 (5 bases). V was trimmed by 0 bases and J by 1 base, leaving 7 bases between them. The length of the CDR3 is 15 residues. Per the germline V gene, CDR1 is SGHDT and CDR2 is YYEEEE. CDR3 nucleotide sequence: TGTGCCAGCAGCTTGGGGAGGCTGAACACCGGGGAGCTGTTTTTT. Protein: CASSLGRLNTGELFF. The full variable domain, completed using reference TRBV5-6 and TRBJ2-2, is DAGVTQSPTHLIKTRGQQVTLRCSPKSGHDTVSWYQQALGQGPQFIFQYYEEEERQRGNFPDRFSGHQFPNYSSELNVNALLLGDSALYLCASSLGRLNTGELFFGEGSRLTVL.

The chain combines TRBV7-6 with TRBJ2-5; 13 bases are shared with TRBD2. The CDR3 is 19 amino acids. Germline V CDR1 and CDR2: SGHVS, FNYEAQ. V lost 0 bases, J lost 3 bases, and 10 bases stayed unmatched. CDR3 sequence reads: CASSLARLGTSGEKETQYF. The CDR3 DNA reads TGTGCCAGCAGCTTAGCGCGCCTCGGGACTAGCGGGGAGAAAGAGACCCAGTACTTC.